The source of this T cell receptor beta chain is a study of cytomegalovirus exposure and HLA in healthy donors. Whole-study results and caveats: HLA-A and HLA-B allele assignments for most subjects were reportedly predicted accurately using TCR beta sequences. An apparent linkage of common viral pathogens to several of the most significant clusters emerged in a later analysis. Across donors, sequencing depth was assumed by presence/absence analyses to be roughly uniform. Indistinguishable V segments, including TRBV6-2 and TRBV6-3, were excluded.

In the case of this clone: Its antigen is unknown.

This CDR3 has 14 residues. The V gene end was trimmed by 0 bases and the J gene end by 5 bases; junction bases not matched to a gene: 2. Germline V gene data show CDR1 as SGHTA and CDR2 as FQGNSA. PCR was performed using 60 Vbeta and 13 Jbeta primers. Method: immunoSEQ multiplex PCR; TCRdb's copy keeps in-frame clones and lacks some. The sample lists hundreds of thousands of clones; approximately 82% were seen once. The chain has TRBV7-2 and TRBJ2-3; 7 nucleotides agree with TRBD2. The clonotype originates from a man aged 18 to 30 in good health and CMV-seronegative. Sequenced sample: PBMCs. The CDR3 DNA reads as TGTGCCAGCAGCTTAGCGGGAGGGGTAGATACGCAGTATTTT. Its protein is CASSLAGGVDTQYF.